The 22 T cell receptor beta chains below all came from one sample that was sequenced in a study of blood T cell repertoires in COVID-19. TCRdb keeps only in-frame clones here, not all; method: immunoSEQ multiplex PCR. The table lists some 140,000 clones, 70% to 80% of them singletons. Material for sequencing was peripheral blood. These TCRs come from a man in his 60s with acute or convalescent COVID-19.

CDR3 region: CASSQILGPLLLNGYTF. The CDR3 DNA reads as TGTGCCAGCAGCCAAATACTTGGGCCCCTTCTCTTAAACGGCTACACCTTC. The chain carries TRBV3-1 (or the pseudogene TRBV3-2) and TRBJ1-2; no firm D call. Trimming pared 2 bases from V and 8 bases from J, leaving 24 bases between. Germline CDR1 is LGHDT and CDR2 is YNNKEL (reference sequence). This CDR3 contains 17 residues.

The chain employs TRBV7-8 and TRBJ1-6; 7 bases map to TRBD1. The junction had 7 bases not matched to a gene; V was cut back by 5 bases and J by 6 bases. The CDR3 consists of 15 residues. The germline CDR1 and CDR2 sequences are SGHVS and FQNEAQ. The CDR3 is CASSPSTGPNSPLHF. In DNA, the CDR3 is TGTGCCAGCAGCCCCTCGACAGGGCCTAATTCACCCCTCCACTTT.

The chain combines TRBV6-5 with TRBJ2-5, with 9 bases matching TRBD1. Germline V gives CDR1 MNHEY, CDR2 SVGAGI. With V trimmed by 8 bases and J by 4 bases, 5 bases remained unmatched. CDR3 size: 13 residues. CDR3 sequence: CASRDRVGETQYF. CDR3 sequence (DNA): TGTGCCAGCCGGGACAGGGTAGGAGAGACCCAGTACTTC.

The chain employs TRBV19 and TRBJ2-7; perhaps TRBD1 as D (5 bases). V was clipped by 4 bases and J by 2 bases, with 15 bases between them. Germline CDR1 is LNHDA and CDR2 is SQIVND (reference sequence). The CDR3 is made up of 15 amino acids. The DNA of the CDR3 is TGTGCCAGTAGTAATCAGGGTGAAGTGACCTACGAGCAGTACTTC. It specifies CASSNQGEVTYEQYF.

The chain employs TRBV7-8 and TRBJ2-7; D is perhaps TRBD1 (5 bases). The CDR3 extends over 13 amino acids. The ends were cut back, 2 bases at V and 7 bases at J, with 12 bases in the middle. Per germline, CDR1 SGHVS and CDR2 FQNEAQ. Written as DNA, the CDR3 is TGTGCCAGCAGCTTACGACAGTCTGGGGAGCAGTACTTC. This translates into CASSLRQSGEQYF. The whole variable domain, filled in from reference TRBV7-8 and TRBJ2-7, reads GAGVSQSPRYKVAKRGQDVALRCDPISGHVSLFWYQQALGQGPEFLTYFQNEAQLDKSGLPSDRFFAERPEGSVSTLKIQRTQQEDSAVYLCASSLRQSGEQYFGPGTRLTVT.

The V call is TRBV5-1, the J call TRBJ1-4, with 7 nucleotides matching TRBD1. Germline V gene sequence: CDR1 SGHRS, CDR2 YFSETQ. J gave up 8 bases and V 0 bases, and 7 bases lay outside the gene matches. The CDR3 spans 15 residues. The CDR3 reads CASSLGQGRGEKLFF. The CDR3 DNA is TGCGCCAGCAGCTTGGGACAGGGAAGAGGCGAAAAACTGTTTTTT.

The J gene is TRBJ1-2, the V gene TRBV28, with D unresolved. The CDR3 is 11 amino acids. Germline values: CDR1 MDHEN, CDR2 SYDVKM. Between the trimmed V and J ends, which lost 7 bases and 8 bases, there was a span of 11 bases. In nucleotides, the CDR3 is TGTGCCAGCACCTACCTAGACGGCTACACCTTC. It translates to CASTYLDGYTF.

This clone was recorded once. The chain carries TRBV21-1 and TRBJ1-1. TRBV21-1 is assigned pseudogene status. This CDR3 spans 16 amino acids. CDR3 amino acids: CASSDPRDSGETEAFF. For the CDR3, the DNA is TGTGCCAGCAGCGATCCCCGGGACTCGGGGGAGACTGAAGCTTTCTTT.

Only a few counts were recorded for this clone. The V and J genes are TRBV19 and TRBJ2-1, with D possibly TRBD2 on 5 matching bases. CDR3 length: 14 residues. Germline values: CDR1 LNHDA, CDR2 SQIVND (reference sequence). V lost 5 bases and J lost 5, with 13 bases in between. DNA of the CDR3: TGTGCCAGTAGTGCGGACTTCCTAGACAATGAGCAGTTCTTC. Protein: CASSADFLDNEQFF.

The CDR3 bases are TGTGCCAGCAGTGAAACCCACAGGGGTCTTGGCTATGGCTACACCTTC. The encoded protein is CASSETHRGLGYGYTF. This rearrangement joins TRBV6-1 to TRBJ1-2, with 7 bases aligning to TRBD1. V trimming: 2 bases; J trimming: 4 bases; junction bases outside the gene matches: 10. Germline V gene sequence: CDR1 MNHNS, CDR2 SASEGT. The CDR3 loop spans 16 amino acids.

On this clone: The same CDR3 arises from other DNA sequences in this sample as well. The chain joins TRBV7-2 to TRBJ2-5; TRBD2 matches 7 bases. Germline CDR1 SGHTA, CDR2 FQGNSA. With V trimmed by 0 bases and J by 5 bases, 0 bases remained unmatched. CDR3 length: 13 amino acids. CDR3 loop: CASSLAGGETQYF. CDR3 nucleotides: TGTGCCAGCAGCTTAGCGGGGGGGGAGACCCAGTACTTC.

This clone came up a few times. This chain uses TRBV7-2 with TRBJ2-3; D is unclear. V lost 3 bases and J 0 bases, leaving 10 bases between the germline ends. The CDR3 is made up of 15 amino acids. Germline CDR1 SGHTA, CDR2 FQGNSA. CDR3 bases: TGTGCCAGCAGCTTCCAAGCTAGTAGCACAGATACGCAGTATTTT. It translates to CASSFQASSTDTQYF.

In DNA form, the CDR3 reads TGTGCCAGCAGTACAGGAACCACAGATACGCAGTATTTT. Translation gives CASSTGTTDTQYF. The chain has TRBV12-3 or TRBV12-4 and TRBJ2-3; D is perhaps TRBD1 (5 bases). V lost 5 bases to trimming and J lost 2 bases, with 8 bases between them. The CDR3 contains 13 residues.

The chain combines TRBV11-2 with TRBJ2-6; weak D call: TRBD1 (5 bases). The CDR3 contains 16 residues. Germline V gene lookup returns CDR1 SGHAT and CDR2 FQNNGV. V lost 0 bases to trimming and J lost 2 bases, with 8 bases between them. This chain's CDR3 is CASSLDLGAGANVLTF. DNA for the CDR3: TGTGCCAGCAGCTTAGATCTAGGGGCTGGGGCCAACGTCCTGACTTTC.

The chain combines TRBV5-4 with TRBJ1-5, with 9 bases fitting TRBD1. This CDR3 spans 14 amino acids. Per germline, CDR1 SGHNT and CDR2 YYREEE (reference sequence). V lost 4 bases and J lost 4; bases outside the gene matches: 3. This CDR3 is CASSLQGANQPQHF. The CDR3 DNA follows: TGTGCCAGCAGCCTACAGGGGGCGAATCAGCCCCAGCATTTT.

The chain is built from TRBV3-1 (or the pseudogene TRBV3-2) and TRBJ2-1; 7 bases fit TRBD2. The CDR3 totals 15 residues. V shed 4 bases, J shed 0 bases, and the junction held 3 bases outside the gene matches. Germline V gene lookup returns CDR1 LGHDT and CDR2 YNNKEL (reference sequence). CDR3 region: CASSPTSASYNEQFF. CDR3 nucleotide sequence: TGTGCCAGCAGCCCTACTAGCGCCTCCTACAATGAGCAGTTCTTC.

The chain couples TRBV9 to TRBJ2-5, with a tentative D call TRBD2 (7 bases). Germline V gene lookup returns CDR1 SGDLS and CDR2 YYNGEE. The CDR3 loop spans 17 amino acids. Trimming shortened V by 0 bases and J by 4 bases, and 19 bases separated the two germline ends. The CDR3: CASSVEGGNRLGETQYF. DNA for the CDR3: TGTGCCAGCAGCGTAGAGGGGGGGAATCGTCTGGGAGAGACCCAGTACTTC.

This chain links TRBV4-3 with TRBJ2-3; TRBD2 matches 9 bases. CDR1 is LGHNA, CDR2 YSLEER, per germline. The CDR3 has 16 residues. With 0 bases clipped from V and 2 bases from J, the junction kept 3 bases outside the gene matches. The DNA of the CDR3 is TGCGCCAGCAGCCAAGATAGACTAGCGGTCACAGATACGCAGTATTTT. This gives the protein CASSQDRLAVTDTQYF.

The rearrangement links TRBV6-1 to TRBJ2-3; TRBD1 agrees at 9 bases. This CDR3 is built from 16 residues. Germline V gene lookup returns CDR1 MNHNS and CDR2 SASEGT. With V trimmed by 3 bases and J by 2 bases, 6 bases remained unmatched. The CDR3 sequence: CASSDPGQGLTDTQYF. The CDR3 DNA reads TGTGCCAGCAGTGATCCGGGACAGGGCCTCACAGATACGCAGTATTTT.

The chain uses TRBV2 and TRBJ1-2; possible D gene TRBD1, 5 bases. Trimming pared 4 bases from V and 6 bases from J, leaving 12 bases between. Germline V lookup: CDR1 SNHLY, CDR2 FYNNEI. The CDR3 has 13 amino acids. The CDR3 DNA follows: TGTGCCAGCAGTGTTCCTGTCAGGGATGGCTACACCTTC. Protein sequence: CASSVPVRDGYTF.

The chain carries TRBV6-2 or TRBV6-3 and TRBJ1-5; D perhaps matches TRBD1 (6 bases). V lost 3 bases and J lost 0, with 12 bases in between. Germline V lookup: CDR1 MNHEY, CDR2 SVGEGT. The CDR3 covers 16 residues. The CDR3 nucleotides are TGTGCCAGCAGTTATGGGGGCAGTTATAGCAATCAGCCCCAGCATTTT. Encoded protein: CASSYGGSYSNQPQHF.

The V and J genes are TRBV4-3 and TRBJ1-2, with a possible D match to TRBD1 (6 bases). The CDR3 runs to 13 residues. The V end was cut by 5 bases, the J end by 4 bases, with 11 bases between. Germline CDR1 LGHNA, CDR2 YSLEER. CDR3 loop: CASSGGALYGYTF. The CDR3, as DNA: TGCGCCAGCAGCGGGGGGGCCCTCTATGGCTACACCTTC.